These T cell receptor beta chains were read from a single sample in a study of T cells after yellow fever vaccination. TCRdb re-called the 5' RACE reads through MiXCR, storing one row per CDR3 protein. The sample lists some 560,000 distinct CDR3 sequences; approximately 21% were seen once. This specimen consisted of PBMCs, obtained 15 days after the yellow fever booster vaccination. These receptors were collected from a man aged 25 to 45 who received the YFV17D yellow fever vaccine. The CDR3 runs from the conserved cysteine through the conserved F or W. Part of the rows lack a size; the others show once, few, many or a class for expanded clones.

NA	TRBV30	CAWRRTSGSYETQYF
NA	TRBV5-4	CASSLYLGVGADTQYF
NA	TRBV9	CASSVADSPYEQYF
few	TRBV11-2	CASSLVEEQYF
few	TRBV10-1	CASSRDNHETQYF
NA	TRBV18	CASSAGPVRSYEQYF
NA	TRBV10-2	CASSESMGEPLYEQYF
few	TRBV20-1	CSAREPKGLDLETQYF
NA	TRBV5-1	CASSLDRDSSYEQYF
many	TRBV20-1	CSAYTGTGKTGELFF
NA	TRBV28	CASTNRDYRTDTQYF